The next 9 T cell receptor beta chains were all read from a single sample in a study of post-analysis software for immune sequencing data. Their recognized antigens are unknown. The authors incorporated unique molecular identifiers into the TCR beta cDNA libraries. TCRdb reprocessed the PCR reads via MiXCR and lists one record per CDR3 protein. The sample holds about 430,000 distinct CDR3 sequences, 35% to 45% seen once. Study findings and constraints: TRBV5-6, TRBV5-1 and TRBV20-1 were among four or five TRBV segments more frequent in patients than controls.

The material sequenced was blood. All receptors come from a girl aged 2-10 years with multiple sclerosis.

This clonotype was seen more than once but under ten times. This chain joins TRBV5-1 and TRBJ1-6; unclear D gene. Germline CDR1 and CDR2: SGHRS and YFSETQ. The CDR3 is 18 amino acids. The V and J ends lost 0 bases and 0 bases respectively, with 13 bases between them. CDR3 nucleotides: TGCGCCAGCAGCTTGGCCTCGTCAGGACTCTCCTATAATTCACCCCTCCACTTT. Translating it yields CASSLASSGLSYNSPLHF.

In this sample, this clonotype turned up a few times. A much larger clone lies one base from this, so it may be a read error. The J gene is TRBJ1-6, the V gene TRBV6-4; D gene unclear. CDR3 length equals 13 residues. Germline V gives CDR1 MRHNA, CDR2 SNTAGT. Trimming left V 2 bases short and J 18 bases short, with 17 bases between. CDR3: CASSDGPFRSPHF. CDR3 bases: TGTGCCAGCAGTGACGGTCCGTTTAGGAGCCCCCACTTT.

This clonotype was observed a few times. The chain couples TRBV5-1 to TRBJ2-7; D is perhaps TRBD2 (6 bases). The CDR3 has 13 amino acids. The V end lost 3 bases, the J end lost 4 bases, and 11 bases lay between the germline ends. Per germline, CDR1 SGHRS and CDR2 YFSETQ. CDR3 DNA: TGCGCCAGCAGCTCACTCGGGAGATACGAGCAGTACTTC. This translates into CASSSLGRYEQYF.

The chain combines TRBV29-1 with TRBJ2-7, with D perhaps TRBD1 or TRBD2 (5 bases each). V was pared by 8 bases and J by 2 bases, with 13 bases between. Germline V gives CDR1 SQVTM, CDR2 ANQGSEA. CDR3 length: 12 residues. The CDR3 DNA is TGCAGCTTTATGGGGGAAGCCTACGAGCAGTACTTC. The encoded protein is CSFMGEAYEQYF.

The chain joins TRBV20-1 to TRBJ2-7; possibly TRBD2 for D (5 bases). Germline loops: CDR1 DFQATT, CDR2 SNEGSKA (reference sequence). Deletions cut 5 bases from V and 2 bases from J, with 16 bases between. This CDR3 comprises 14 residues. CDR3 residues: CSAPRASGTYEQYF. CDR3 sequence (DNA): TGCAGTGCTCCCCGGGCCTCGGGGACCTACGAGCAGTACTTC.

The chain combines TRBV20-1 with TRBJ1-4, with 12 bases lining up with TRBD1. The CDR3 sequence is 16 residues long. Germline lookup yields CDR1 DFQATT and CDR2 SNEGSKA (reference sequence). Trimming cost V 6 bases and J 7 bases; bases outside gene matches: 12. CDR3 bases: TGCAGTGCCCCGCCGGGACAGGGGGCGAGGGGTGAAAAACTGTTTTTT. The encoded protein is CSAPPGQGARGEKLFF.

In DNA, the CDR3 is TGCGCCAGCAGCTTGGACAGGGGGCTGGCAGAGACCCAGTACTTC. Amino acids: CASSLDRGLAETQYF. The rearrangement uses TRBV5-1 and TRBJ2-7; TRBD1 agrees at 9 bases. The J call may be mistaken, given a closer DNA end match to TRBJ2-5. The germline gives CDR1 SGHRS, CDR2 YFSETQ. The length of the CDR3 is 15 residues.

This clonotype was found a few times. This chain joins TRBV6-5 and TRBJ1-1, with a tentative D call TRBD1 (5 bases). This CDR3 region has 18 residues. V lost 1 base, J lost 1 base, and 19 bases lay in between. Germline V gene lookup returns CDR1 MNHEY and CDR2 SVGAGI. CDR3 sequence (DNA): TGTGCCAGCAGTTACTGGCCCCCGGGTCAAACAGGGAACACTGAAGCTTTCTTT. Translation: CASSYWPPGQTGNTEAFF.

V is TRBV10-1 and J is TRBJ2-5; TRBD2 is a possible D gene (6 bases). The V end was cut by 2 bases, the J end by 3 bases, with 13 bases between. The CDR3 has 15 residues. The germline V gene has CDR1 WNHNN and CDR2 SYGVQD (reference sequence). The CDR3 coding sequence is TGCGCCAGCAGTGAGCTCGAGGGCGGGAAAGAGACCCAGTACTTC. This encodes CASSELEGGKETQYF.